Following are 18 T cell receptor beta chains from one sample sequenced in a study of blood T cell repertoires in COVID-19. Profiled with immunoSEQ multiplex PCR; TCRdb holds only in-frame clones, not every one. The sample holds a few hundred thousand clones, about 87% seen once. The sequenced sample consisted of PBMCs or T cells enriched from blood (not recorded which). Source of these receptors: a man in his late teens or twenties with acute COVID-19.

This clone was picked up one time. The chain links TRBV2 to TRBJ1-5; 9 positions agree with TRBD1. This CDR3 region has 17 residues. J was trimmed by 3 bases and V by 8 bases; bases with no gene match: 14. Germline V lookup: CDR1 SNHLY, CDR2 FYNNEI. The CDR3 DNA follows: TGTGCCAGCGGTGTCCCGGACAGGGGAAGACTCAATCAGCCCCAGCATTTT. Residues: CASGVPDRGRLNQPQHF.

This clone was recorded once. The genes are TRBV6-1 and TRBJ2-7; TRBD1 might be the D (6 bases). CDR3 length: 14 amino acids. Trimming cost V 1 base and J 5 bases, with 12 bases left between them. Germline-derived CDR1 and CDR2 are MNHNS and SASEGT. Written as DNA, the CDR3 is TGTGCCAGCAGTGAAGGAACAGGGAGAAACGAGCAGTACTTC. Encoded protein: CASSEGTGRNEQYF.

V gene TRBV30 combines with J gene TRBJ2-5; a possible D gene is TRBD1 (5 bases). With 2 bases removed from V and 5 bases from J, the gap between germline ends came to 12 bases. In germline, CDR1 is GTSNPN, CDR2 SVGIG (reference sequence). CDR3 length: 13 amino acids. The CDR3 protein is CAWSRGKGETQYF. The CDR3 DNA is TGTGCCTGGAGTCGAGGAAAGGGGGAGACCCAGTACTTC.

The V and J genes are TRBV6-5 and TRBJ1-3; D unresolved. Germline V gene data show CDR1 as MNHEY and CDR2 as SVGAGI. CDR3 length: 14 amino acids. V was cut by 6 bases and J by 0 bases, with 9 bases left in between. CDR3 in DNA: TGTGCCAGCAGATATGGGAGCTCTGGAAACACCATATATTTT. This codes for CASRYGSSGNTIYF.

J is TRBJ1-4 and V is TRBV6-5; 7 bases map to TRBD1. CDR3 length equals 14 residues. Germline CDR1 reads MNHEY; CDR2 reads SVGAGI. V lost 6 bases, J lost 7 bases, and 8 bases stayed unmatched. DNA of the CDR3: TGTGCCAGCAGCCGTAACCGGGACAGTGAAAAACTGTTTTTT. Encoded protein: CASSRNRDSEKLFF.

This chain uses TRBV19 with TRBJ2-7; 9 bases match TRBD1. The CDR3 has 15 amino acids. Looked up from germline, CDR1 is LNHDA and CDR2 is SQIVND (reference sequence). The V gene end was trimmed by 4 bases and the J gene end by 7 bases; junction bases not matched to a gene: 11. The CDR3 bases are TGTGCCAGTAGTACCGGGGGGACAGGGATTCGGGAGCAGTACTTC. This codes for CASSTGGTGIREQYF.

CDR3 sequence (DNA): TGCGCCAGCAGCTCGCAGGGGGCTGCTGGAAACACCATATATTTT. Its translation is CASSSQGAAGNTIYF. The genes are TRBV5-1 and TRBJ1-3, with 8 nucleotides matching TRBD1. V lost 3 bases to trimming and J lost 2 bases; unmatched junction nucleotides: 4. The CDR3 contains 15 residues. CDR1 and CDR2 from the germline V gene are SGHRS and YFSETQ. Full variable domain (remainder filled in from reference TRBV5-1 and TRBJ1-3): KAGVTQTPRYLIKTRGQQVTLSCSPISGHRSVSWYQQTPGQGLQFLFEYFSETQRNKGNFPGRFSGRQFSNSRSEMNVSTLELGDSALYLCASSSQGAAGNTIYFGEGSWLTVV.

This chain connects TRBV5-4 to TRBJ2-7, with D perhaps matching TRBD2 (6 bases). Germline CDR1 and CDR2: SGHNT and YYREEE (reference sequence). V was trimmed by 3 bases and J by 1 base, leaving 14 bases between them. The length of the CDR3 is 15 residues. For the CDR3, the DNA is TGTGCCAGCAGCTGGGAGGCTAGCGAATCCTACGAGCAGTACTTC. This codes for CASSWEASESYEQYF. Looking up the rest from reference TRBV5-4 and TRBJ2-7 gives the full variable domain: ETGVTQSPTHLIKTRGQQVTLRCSSQSGHNTVSWYQQALGQGPQFIFQYYREEENGRGNFPPRFSGLQFPNYSSELNVNALELDDSALYLCASSWEASESYEQYFGPGTRLTVT.

The chain has TRBV10-3 and TRBJ1-1, with D perhaps matching TRBD1 (5 bases). Trimming took 8 bases from V and 0 from J, leaving 13 bases between them. Germline V gene sequence: CDR1 ENHRY, CDR2 SYGVKD. This CDR3 has 14 residues. Here the CDR3 DNA reads TGTGCCATCGGCCAACAGGAACTGAACACTGAAGCTTTCTTT. Translated: CAIGQQELNTEAFF.

CDR3 protein: CATSRVGGQRGTGELFF. CDR3 sequence (DNA): TGTGCCACCAGCAGAGTAGGAGGTCAGAGAGGCACCGGGGAGCTGTTTTTT. The chain carries TRBV15 and TRBJ2-2; possible D gene TRBD2, 5 bases. The CDR3 sequence is 17 residues long. V gave up 1 base and J gave up 4 bases, with 16 bases separating them. The germline gives CDR1 LNHNV, CDR2 YYDKDF (reference sequence).

V gene TRBV3-1 (or the pseudogene TRBV3-2) combines with J gene TRBJ2-2, with D perhaps matching TRBD2 (6 bases). Trimming left V 1 base short and J 7 bases short, with 10 bases between. The CDR3 contains 14 residues. The germline gives CDR1 LGHDT, CDR2 YNNKEL (reference sequence). The CDR3 region has the DNA TGTGCCAGCAGCCAAGTAGGAGGGCGCGGGGAGCTGTTTTTT. This codes for CASSQVGGRGELFF.

The V and J genes are TRBV21-1 and TRBJ1-1; TRBD1, the D gene given by the table, was not confirmed from the DNA. TRBV21-1 is marked as a pseudogene. The CDR3 consists of 14 residues. The CDR3 reads CASTDRGLNTEAFF. DNA for the CDR3: TGTGCCAGCACCGACAGGGGCCTGAACACTGAAGCTTTCTTT.

V is TRBV2 and J is TRBJ1-2, with TRBD1 identical over 7 bases. CDR3 length: 12 residues. Losses at the gene ends were 8 bases for V and 7 bases for J; bases not matched to a gene: 7. CDR1 and CDR2 from the germline V gene are SNHLY and FYNNEI. The CDR3 spells CASQDREGGYTF. The DNA of the CDR3 is TGTGCCAGCCAAGACAGGGAAGGTGGCTACACCTTC.

The chain carries TRBV28 and TRBJ2-1, with TRBD2 as a possible D gene (6 bases). CDR1 and CDR2 from the germline V gene are MDHEN and SYDVKM. The CDR3 contains 13 residues. V dropped 4 bases and J dropped 6 bases, with 10 bases sitting between them. CDR3 in amino acids: CASSWGEINEQFF. The CDR3 DNA sequence: TGTGCCAGCAGTTGGGGGGAGATCAATGAGCAGTTCTTC.

V usage is TRBV5-8 and J usage is TRBJ2-2; 7 bases fit TRBD2. CDR3 length equals 17 residues. The V segment lost 1 base and the J segment 3 bases; nucleotides outside the gene matches: 9. CDR1 and CDR2 from the germline V gene are SGHTS and YDEGEE. CDR3 bases: TGTGCCAGCAGCTTGTGGGGAGGGCCAGGTTACACCGGGGAGCTGTTTTTT. It yields the protein CASSLWGGPGYTGELFF.

This chain joins TRBV28 and TRBJ2-1; maybe TRBD2 (6 bases). Between the trimmed V and J ends, which lost 6 bases and 5 bases, there was a span of 17 bases. This CDR3 has 15 residues. Germline values: CDR1 MDHEN, CDR2 SYDVKM. CDR3 loop: CASSPGRGIDNEQFF. CDR3 bases: TGTGCCAGCAGCCCCGGGCGCGGGATAGACAATGAGCAGTTCTTC.

J is TRBJ2-2 and V is TRBV4-2, with 7 bases that match TRBD2. CDR1 is LGHNA and CDR2 is YNFKEQ in the germline V gene. Trimming removed 1 base from V and 1 base from J; junction bases left unmatched: 0. The CDR3 totals 15 residues. The CDR3 protein is CASSQAGGNTGELFF. The CDR3 nucleotides read TGTGCCAGCAGCCAAGCGGGAGGGAACACCGGGGAGCTGTTTTTT.

V usage is TRBV27 and J usage is TRBJ1-2, with a possible D match to TRBD1 (6 bases). V lost 6 bases to trimming and J lost 8 bases, with 13 bases between them. The CDR3 is made up of 12 amino acids. The germline V gene encodes CDR1 MNHEY and CDR2 SMNVEV (reference sequence). This CDR3 is CASSPTGMGYTF. The CDR3 DNA sequence: TGTGCCAGCAGCCCCACAGGGATGGGCTACACCTTC.